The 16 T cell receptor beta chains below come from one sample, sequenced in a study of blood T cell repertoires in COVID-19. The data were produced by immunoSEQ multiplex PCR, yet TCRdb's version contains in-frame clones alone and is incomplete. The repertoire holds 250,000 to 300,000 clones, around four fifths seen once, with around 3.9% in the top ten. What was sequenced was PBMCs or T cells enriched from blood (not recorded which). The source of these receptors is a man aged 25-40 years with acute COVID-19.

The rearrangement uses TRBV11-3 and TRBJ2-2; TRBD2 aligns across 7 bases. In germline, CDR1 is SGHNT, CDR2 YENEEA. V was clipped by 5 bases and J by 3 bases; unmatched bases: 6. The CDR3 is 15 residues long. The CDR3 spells CASSAAGRDTGELFF. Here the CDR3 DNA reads TGTGCCAGCAGCGCGGCAGGGAGGGACACCGGGGAGCTGTTTTTT.

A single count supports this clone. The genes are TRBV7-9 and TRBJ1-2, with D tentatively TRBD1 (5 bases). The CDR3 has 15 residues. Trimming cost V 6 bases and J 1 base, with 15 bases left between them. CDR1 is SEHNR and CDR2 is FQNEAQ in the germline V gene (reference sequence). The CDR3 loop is CASSLSGLRNYGYTF. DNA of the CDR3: TGTGCCAGCAGTCTTTCGGGACTCCGTAACTATGGCTACACCTTC.

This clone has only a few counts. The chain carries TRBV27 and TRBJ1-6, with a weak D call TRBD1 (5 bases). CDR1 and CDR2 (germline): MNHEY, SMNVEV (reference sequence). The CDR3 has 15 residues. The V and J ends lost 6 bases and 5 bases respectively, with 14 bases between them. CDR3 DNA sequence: TGTGCCAGCAGGCCCGGGACTGGGAATAATTCACCCCTCCACTTT. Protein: CASRPGTGNNSPLHF.

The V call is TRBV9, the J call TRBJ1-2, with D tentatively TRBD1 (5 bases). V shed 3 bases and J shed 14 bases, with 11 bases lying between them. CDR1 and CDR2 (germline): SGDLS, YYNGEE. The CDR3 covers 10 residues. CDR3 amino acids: CASSGRQFTF. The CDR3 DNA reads TGTGCCAGCAGCGGCAGACAGTTTACCTTC.

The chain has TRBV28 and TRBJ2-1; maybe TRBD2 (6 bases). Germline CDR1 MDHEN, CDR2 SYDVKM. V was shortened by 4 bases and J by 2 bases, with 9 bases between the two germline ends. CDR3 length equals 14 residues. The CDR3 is CASSSGTPYNEQFF. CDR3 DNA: TGTGCCAGCAGTTCCGGGACTCCCTACAATGAGCAGTTCTTC.

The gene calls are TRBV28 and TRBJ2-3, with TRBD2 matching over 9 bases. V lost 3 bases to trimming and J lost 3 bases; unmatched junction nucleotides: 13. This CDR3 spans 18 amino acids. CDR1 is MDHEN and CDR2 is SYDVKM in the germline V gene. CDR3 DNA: TGTGCCAGCAGTTTTACAAGTATGCGGGGGGGCAGTACAGATACGCAGTATTTT. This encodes CASSFTSMRGGSTDTQYF.

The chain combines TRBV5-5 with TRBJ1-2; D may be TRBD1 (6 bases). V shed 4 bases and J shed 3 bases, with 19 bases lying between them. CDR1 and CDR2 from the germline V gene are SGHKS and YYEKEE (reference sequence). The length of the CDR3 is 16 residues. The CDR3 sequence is CASSPVATGQYYGYTF. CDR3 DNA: TGTGCCAGCAGCCCTGTCGCGACAGGACAGTACTATGGCTACACCTTC.

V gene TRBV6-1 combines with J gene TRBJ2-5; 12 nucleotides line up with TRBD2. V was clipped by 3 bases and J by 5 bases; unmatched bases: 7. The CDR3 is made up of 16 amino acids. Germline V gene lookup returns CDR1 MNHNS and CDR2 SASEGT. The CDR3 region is CASSERLAGEAETQYF. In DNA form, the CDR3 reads TGTGCCAGCAGTGAGCGACTAGCGGGAGAGGCGGAGACCCAGTACTTC.

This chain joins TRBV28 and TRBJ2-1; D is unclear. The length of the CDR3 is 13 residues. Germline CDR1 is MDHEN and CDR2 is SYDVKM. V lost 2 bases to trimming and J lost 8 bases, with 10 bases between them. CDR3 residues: CASSLVGTDEQFF. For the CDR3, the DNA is TGTGCCAGCAGTTTAGTTGGAACAGATGAGCAGTTCTTC. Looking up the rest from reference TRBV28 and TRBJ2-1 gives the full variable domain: DVKVTQSSRYLVKRTGEKVFLECVQDMDHENMFWYRQDPGLGLRLIYFSYDVKMKEKGDIPEGYSVSREKKERFSLILESASTNQTSMYLCASSLVGTDEQFFGPGTRLTVL.

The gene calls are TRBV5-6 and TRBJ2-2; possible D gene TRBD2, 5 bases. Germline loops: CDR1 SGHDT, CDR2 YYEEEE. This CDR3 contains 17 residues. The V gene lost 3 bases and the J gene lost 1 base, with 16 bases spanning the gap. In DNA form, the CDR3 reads TGTGCCAGCAGCTCGTCCGGGGTCGCGAGGAACACCGGGGAGCTGTTTTTT. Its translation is CASSSSGVARNTGELFF.

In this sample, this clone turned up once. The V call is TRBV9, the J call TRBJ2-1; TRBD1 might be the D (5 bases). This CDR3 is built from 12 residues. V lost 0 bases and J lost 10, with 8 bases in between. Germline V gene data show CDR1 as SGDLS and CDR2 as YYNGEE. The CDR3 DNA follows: TGTGCCAGCAGCGTAGCTACAGGAGAGCAGTTCTTC. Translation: CASSVATGEQFF.

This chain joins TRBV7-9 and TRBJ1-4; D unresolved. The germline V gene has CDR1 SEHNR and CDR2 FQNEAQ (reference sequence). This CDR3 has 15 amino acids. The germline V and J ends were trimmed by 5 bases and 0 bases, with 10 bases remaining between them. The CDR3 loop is CASSPSGATNEKLFF. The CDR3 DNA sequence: TGTGCCAGCAGCCCTTCAGGTGCAACTAATGAAAAACTGTTTTTT.

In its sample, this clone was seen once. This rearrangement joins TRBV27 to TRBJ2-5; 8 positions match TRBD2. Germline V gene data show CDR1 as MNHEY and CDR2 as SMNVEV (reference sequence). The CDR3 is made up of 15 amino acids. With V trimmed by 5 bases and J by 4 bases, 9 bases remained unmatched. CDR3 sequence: CASSNPAGARETQYF. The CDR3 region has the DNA TGTGCCAGCAGTAACCCAGCGGGAGCGAGAGAGACCCAGTACTTC.

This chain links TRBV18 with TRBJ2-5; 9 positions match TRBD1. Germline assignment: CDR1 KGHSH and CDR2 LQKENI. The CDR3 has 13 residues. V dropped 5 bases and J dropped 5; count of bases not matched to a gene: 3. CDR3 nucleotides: TGTGCCAGCTCATCGGGACAGGGTGAGACCCAGTACTTC. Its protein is CASSSGQGETQYF. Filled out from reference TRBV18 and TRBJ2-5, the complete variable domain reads NAGVMQNPRHLVRRRGQEARLRCSPMKGHSHVYWYRQLPEEGLKFMVYLQKENIIDESGMPKERFSAEFPKEGPSILRIQQVVRGDSAAYFCASSSGQGETQYFGPGTRLLVL.

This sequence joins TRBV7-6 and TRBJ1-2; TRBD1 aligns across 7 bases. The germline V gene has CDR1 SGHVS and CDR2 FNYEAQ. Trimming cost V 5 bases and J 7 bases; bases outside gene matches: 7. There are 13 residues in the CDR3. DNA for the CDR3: TGTGCCAGCAGCGCGCGACAGGGAGGTGGCTACACCTTC. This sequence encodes CASSARQGGGYTF.

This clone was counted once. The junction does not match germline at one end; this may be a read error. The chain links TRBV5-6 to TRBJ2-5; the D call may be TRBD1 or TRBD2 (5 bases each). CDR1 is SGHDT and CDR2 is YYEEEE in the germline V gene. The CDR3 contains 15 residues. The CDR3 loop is CASSLGRRGKETQYF. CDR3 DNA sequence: TGTGCCAGCAGTTTGGGACGGAGAGGGAAAGAGACCCAGTACTTC.